The clone carrying this T cell receptor (beta chain) was detected once. Its antigen is not identified. Libraries were prepared by immunoSEQ multiplex PCR; TCRdb keeps only in-frame clonotypes and omits some of them. The sample lists about 39,000 clones, over 90% occurring once. V was shortened by 0 bases and J by 1 base, with 15 bases between the two germline ends. CDR3 length: 17 amino acids. In germline, CDR1 is LGHNA, CDR2 YSLEER. The data stem from a study of graft-versus-host responses after intestinal transplantation. The overall study: Each recipient received anti-thymocyte globulin induction, then tacrolimus and steroids for 2 to 3 years.

This TCR was recovered from a human donor who was the organ donor for an intestinal transplant. This specimen was unstimulated CD8+ T cells sorted from spleen or lymph node cells, taken before transplant. This chain connects TRBV4-3 to TRBJ1-1; D unresolved. CDR3: CASSQDPLAFRNTEAFF. The CDR3 DNA is TGCGCCAGCAGCCAAGATCCCCTTGCATTCAGGAACACTGAAGCTTTCTTT.